Below, 6 T cell receptor beta chains from the same sample are listed, as sequenced in a study of CD8 T cells in ankylosing spondylitis. Study-level findings and limits: A TCR beta motif of about eight highly homologous variants appeared characteristic of ankylosing spondylitis blood.

TCRdb passed the 5' RACE reads through MiXCR, listing each CDR3 protein once. This table holds about 220,000 distinct CDR3 sequences, about 7% found once. No cognate antigen is known for these TCRs. The sequencing input was blood, either unsorted or a sorted T cell fraction (not recorded which). All receptors come from a male donor with ankylosing spondylitis.

This sequence joins TRBV7-9 and TRBJ1-5; D is ambiguous. V was shortened by 4 bases and J by 11 bases, with 21 bases between the two germline ends. CDR1 SEHNR and CDR2 FQNEAQ come from the germline V gene (reference sequence). The CDR3 runs to 15 residues. CDR3 amino acids: CASSSSDSKGRAQHF. The CDR3 nucleotides read TGTGCCAGCAGCTCGAGTGATTCCAAGGGTCGGGCCCAGCATTTT.

This clonotype was seen once. The J gene is TRBJ2-2, the V gene TRBV7-6; D is possibly TRBD1 (5 bases). V was shortened by 7 bases and J by 1 base, with 16 bases between the two germline ends. There are 16 residues in the CDR3. CDR1 is SGHVS and CDR2 is FNYEAQ in the germline V gene. The CDR3 nucleotides are TGTGCCAGCACCACTTATTTGACAGAGAACACCGGGGAGCTGTTTTTT. Translating gives CASTTYLTENTGELFF.

The rearrangement links TRBV11-2 to TRBJ1-5, with TRBD1 matching over 8 bases. Per the germline V gene, CDR1 is SGHAT and CDR2 is FQNNGV. Losses at the gene ends were 5 bases for V and 8 bases for J; bases not matched to a gene: 11. This CDR3 is built from 15 residues. The CDR3 is CASSPGPGQVEPQHF. DNA of the CDR3: TGTGCCAGCAGCCCGGGACCGGGACAGGTAGAGCCCCAGCATTTT. Together with reference TRBV11-2 and TRBJ1-5, the CDR3 gives the full variable domain: EAGVAQSPRYKIIEKRQSVAFWCNPISGHATLYWYQQILGQGPKLLIQFQNNGVVDDSQLPKDRFSAERLKGVDSTLKIQPAKLEDSAVYLCASSPGPGQVEPQHFGDGTRLSIL.

This clonotype was seen many times. The rearrangement uses TRBV13 and TRBJ2-5; no firm D call. V lost 0 bases, J lost 5 bases, and 13 bases lay in between. CDR3 length equals 15 residues. CDR1 is PRHDT, CDR2 FYEKMQ, per germline (reference sequence). This CDR3 reads CASSLGGSMGETQYF. The CDR3 DNA follows: TGTGCCAGCAGCTTAGGAGGCTCCATGGGGGAGACCCAGTACTTC.

Many counts were recorded for this clonotype. V usage is TRBV20-1 and J usage is TRBJ2-7, with D possibly called TRBD1 or TRBD2 (5 bases each). CDR3 length: 11 residues. Germline assignment: CDR1 DFQATT and CDR2 SNEGSKA (reference sequence). CDR3 DNA: TGCAGCGCACGGGACGGCTACGAGCAGTACTTC. It yields the protein CSARDGYEQYF.

This clonotype was detected many times. V and J are TRBV11-2 and TRBJ2-3, with 9 bases that match TRBD2. Germline V gives CDR1 SGHAT, CDR2 FQNNGV. The J segment lost 0 bases and the V segment lost 1 base, leaving 14 bases of the junction unmatched. The CDR3 has 20 residues. DNA of the CDR3: TGTGCCAGCAGCTTAGGCCCCATCCGGCGGGAGGGGACTAGCACAGATACGCAGTATTTT. Protein product: CASSLGPIRREGTSTDTQYF.